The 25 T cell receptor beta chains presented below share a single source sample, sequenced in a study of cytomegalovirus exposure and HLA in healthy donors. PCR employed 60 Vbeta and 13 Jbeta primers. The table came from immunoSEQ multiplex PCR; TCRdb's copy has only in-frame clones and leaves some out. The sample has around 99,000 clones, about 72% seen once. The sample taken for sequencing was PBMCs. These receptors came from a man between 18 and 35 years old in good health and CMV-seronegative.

CDR3 residues: CASSDRSGANYGYTF. The CDR3 region has the DNA TGTGCCAGTAGTGACAGGTCAGGTGCTAACTATGGCTACACCTTC. The chain combines TRBV19 with TRBJ1-2; tentatively, D is TRBD1 (6 bases). This CDR3 has 15 amino acids. Germline-derived CDR1 and CDR2 are LNHDA and SQIVND (reference sequence). V was pared by 5 bases and J by 0 bases, with 13 bases between.

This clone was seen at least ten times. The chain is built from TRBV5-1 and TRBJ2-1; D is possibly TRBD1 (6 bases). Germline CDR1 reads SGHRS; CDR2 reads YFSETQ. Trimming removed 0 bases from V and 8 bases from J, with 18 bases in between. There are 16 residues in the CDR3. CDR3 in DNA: TGCGCCAGCAGCTTGGGGCGGGCAGGGGCCATGGATGAGCAGTTCTTC. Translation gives CASSLGRAGAMDEQFF.

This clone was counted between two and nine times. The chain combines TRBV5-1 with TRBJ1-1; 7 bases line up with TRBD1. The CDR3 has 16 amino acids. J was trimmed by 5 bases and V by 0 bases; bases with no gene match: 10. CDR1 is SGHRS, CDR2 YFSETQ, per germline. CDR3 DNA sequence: TGCGCCAGCAGCTTGGGGCATAGGGGGCCAGAGACTGAAGCTTTCTTT. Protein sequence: CASSLGHRGPETEAFF.

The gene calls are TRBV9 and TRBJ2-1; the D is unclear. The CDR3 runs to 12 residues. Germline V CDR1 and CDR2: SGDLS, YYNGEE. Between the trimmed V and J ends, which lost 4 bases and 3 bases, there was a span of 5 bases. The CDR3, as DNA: TGTGCCAGCAGCCCCAACTACAATGAGCAGTTCTTC. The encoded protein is CASSPNYNEQFF. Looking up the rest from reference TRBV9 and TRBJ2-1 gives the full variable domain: DSGVTQTPKHLITATGQRVTLRCSPRSGDLSVYWYQQSLDQGLQFLIQYYNGEERAKGNILERFSAQQFPDLHSELNLSSLELGDSALYFCASSPNYNEQFFGPGTRLTVL.

CDR3 DNA sequence: TGTGCCAGCAGCTTGGACCCGACAGGTTCCCTGTCTGGGGCCAACGTCCTGACTTTC. Translation: CASSLDPTGSLSGANVLTF. The chain employs TRBV5-4 and TRBJ2-6, with D tentatively TRBD1 (6 bases). The CDR3 totals 19 residues. Germline CDR1 reads SGHNT; CDR2 reads YYREEE (reference sequence). The ends were cut back, 0 bases at V and 1 base at J, with 17 bases in the middle.

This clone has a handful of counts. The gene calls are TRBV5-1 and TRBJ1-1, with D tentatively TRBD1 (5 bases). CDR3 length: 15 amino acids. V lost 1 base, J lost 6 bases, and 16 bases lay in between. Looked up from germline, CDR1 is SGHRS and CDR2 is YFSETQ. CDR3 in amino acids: CASSLMSRATSEAFF. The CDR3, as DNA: TGCGCCAGCAGCTTGATGTCCAGGGCTACATCTGAAGCTTTCTTT.

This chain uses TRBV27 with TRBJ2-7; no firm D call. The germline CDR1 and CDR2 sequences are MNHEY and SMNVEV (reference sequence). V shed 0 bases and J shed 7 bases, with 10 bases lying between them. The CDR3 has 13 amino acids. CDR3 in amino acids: CASSLSEPIEQYF. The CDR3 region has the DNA TGTGCCAGCAGTTTATCCGAGCCGATTGAGCAGTACTTC.

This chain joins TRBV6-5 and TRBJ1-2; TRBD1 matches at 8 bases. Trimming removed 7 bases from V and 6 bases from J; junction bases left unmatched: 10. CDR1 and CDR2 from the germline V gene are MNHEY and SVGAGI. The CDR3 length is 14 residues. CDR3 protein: CASTHPDRENGYTF. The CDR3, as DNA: TGTGCCAGCACTCACCCGGACAGGGAGAATGGCTACACCTTC.

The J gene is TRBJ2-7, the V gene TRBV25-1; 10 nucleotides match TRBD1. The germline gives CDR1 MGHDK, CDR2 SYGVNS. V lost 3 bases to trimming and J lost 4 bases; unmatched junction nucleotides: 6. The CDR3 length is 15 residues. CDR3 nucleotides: TGTGCCAGCAGTGAGGGGGGGACAGGGGATTACGAGCAGTACTTC. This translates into CASSEGGTGDYEQYF.

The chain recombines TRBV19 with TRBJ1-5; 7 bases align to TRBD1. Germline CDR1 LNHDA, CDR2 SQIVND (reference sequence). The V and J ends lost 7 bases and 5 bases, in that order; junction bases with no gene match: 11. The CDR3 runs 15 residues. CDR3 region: CASTSSRGTYQPQHF. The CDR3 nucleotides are TGTGCCAGTACCTCGAGCAGGGGGACTTATCAGCCCCAGCATTTT.

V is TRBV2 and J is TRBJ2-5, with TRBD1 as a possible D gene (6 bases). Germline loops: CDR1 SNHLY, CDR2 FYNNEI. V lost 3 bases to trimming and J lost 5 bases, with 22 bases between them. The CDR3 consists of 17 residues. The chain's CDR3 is CASSEIVGGLTMETQYF. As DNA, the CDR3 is TGTGCCAGCAGTGAGATTGTTGGGGGCCTCACCATGGAGACCCAGTACTTC.

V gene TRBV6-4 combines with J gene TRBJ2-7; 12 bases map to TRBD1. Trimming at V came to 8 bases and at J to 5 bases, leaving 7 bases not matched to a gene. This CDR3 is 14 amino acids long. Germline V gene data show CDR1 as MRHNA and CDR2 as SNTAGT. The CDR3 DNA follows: TGTGCCAGCGAACCGGGACAGGGGGCGGACGAGCAGTACTTC. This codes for CASEPGQGADEQYF.

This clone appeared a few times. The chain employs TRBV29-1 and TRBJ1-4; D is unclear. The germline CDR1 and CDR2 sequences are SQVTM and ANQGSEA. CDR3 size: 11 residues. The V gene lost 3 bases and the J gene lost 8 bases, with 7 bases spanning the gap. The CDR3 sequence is CSVDSGEKLFF. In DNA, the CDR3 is TGCAGCGTTGACTCCGGGGAAAAACTGTTTTTT.

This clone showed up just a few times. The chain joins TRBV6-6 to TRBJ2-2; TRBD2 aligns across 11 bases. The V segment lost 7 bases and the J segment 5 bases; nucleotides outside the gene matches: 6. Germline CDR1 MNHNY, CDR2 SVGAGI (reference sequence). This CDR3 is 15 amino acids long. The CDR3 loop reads CASTLAGVGTGELFF. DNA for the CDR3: TGTGCCAGCACACTAGCGGGGGTTGGAACCGGGGAGCTGTTTTTT.

Here the CDR3 DNA reads TGCGCCAGCAGCTGGGACAGGGCAGGCTACACCTTC. This encodes CASSWDRAGYTF. The chain uses TRBV5-1 and TRBJ1-2, with 9 bases aligning to TRBD1. The CDR3 consists of 12 residues. V was pared by 3 bases and J by 8 bases, with 2 bases of the junction left unmatched. Germline V lookup: CDR1 SGHRS, CDR2 YFSETQ.

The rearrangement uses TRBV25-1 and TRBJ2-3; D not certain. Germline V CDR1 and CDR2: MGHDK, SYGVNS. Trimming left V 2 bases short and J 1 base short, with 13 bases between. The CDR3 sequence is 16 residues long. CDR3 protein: CASSERVSARTDTQYF. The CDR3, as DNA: TGTGCCAGCAGTGAACGGGTCAGCGCCCGCACAGATACGCAGTATTTT. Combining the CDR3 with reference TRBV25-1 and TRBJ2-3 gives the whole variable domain EADIYQTPRYLVIGTGKKITLECSQTMGHDKMYWYQQDPGMELHLIHYSYGVNSTEKGDLSSESTVSRIRTEHFPLTLESARPSHTSQYLCASSERVSARTDTQYFGPGTRLTVL.

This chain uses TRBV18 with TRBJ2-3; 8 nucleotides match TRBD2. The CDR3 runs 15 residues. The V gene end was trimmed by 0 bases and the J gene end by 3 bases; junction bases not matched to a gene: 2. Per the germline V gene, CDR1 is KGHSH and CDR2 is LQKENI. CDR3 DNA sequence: TGTGCCAGCTCACCACCCGGGGGGGTGACAGATACGCAGTATTTT. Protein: CASSPPGGVTDTQYF.

In nucleotides, the CDR3 is TGTGCCAGCAGCGTCTCCGGGACAAACGGAAACACCATATATTTT. Encoded protein: CASSVSGTNGNTIYF. This rearrangement joins TRBV5-6 to TRBJ1-3; TRBD1 is a possible D gene (6 bases). V was shortened by 4 bases and J by 4 bases, with 15 bases between the two germline ends. Germline values: CDR1 SGHDT, CDR2 YYEEEE. This CDR3 comprises 15 residues.

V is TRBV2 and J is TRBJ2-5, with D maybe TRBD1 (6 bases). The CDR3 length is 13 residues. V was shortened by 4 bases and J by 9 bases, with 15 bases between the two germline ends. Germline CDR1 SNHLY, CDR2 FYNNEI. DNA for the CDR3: TGTGCCAGCAGTGGGGGGACACCGGGGTCCCAGTACTTC. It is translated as CASSGGTPGSQYF.

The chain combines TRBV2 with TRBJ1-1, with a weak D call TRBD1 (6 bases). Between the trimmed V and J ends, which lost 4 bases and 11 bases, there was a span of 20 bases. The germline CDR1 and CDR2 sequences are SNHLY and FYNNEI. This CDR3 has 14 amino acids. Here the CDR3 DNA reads TGTGCCAGCAGTGGGCCTAAGACAGGTCTCGGGGCTTTCTTT. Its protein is CASSGPKTGLGAFF.

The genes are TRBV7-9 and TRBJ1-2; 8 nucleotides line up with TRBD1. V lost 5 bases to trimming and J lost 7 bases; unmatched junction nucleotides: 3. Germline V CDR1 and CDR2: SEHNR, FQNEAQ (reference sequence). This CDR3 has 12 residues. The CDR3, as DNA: TGTGCCAGCAGCCCAGGGGGCCTTGGCTACACCTTC. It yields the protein CASSPGGLGYTF.

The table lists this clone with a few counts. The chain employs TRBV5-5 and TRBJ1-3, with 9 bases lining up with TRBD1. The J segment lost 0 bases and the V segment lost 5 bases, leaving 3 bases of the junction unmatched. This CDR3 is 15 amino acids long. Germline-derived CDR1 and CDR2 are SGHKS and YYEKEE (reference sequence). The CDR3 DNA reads TGTGCCAGCAGTCGGACAGGGGACTCTGGAAACACCATATATTTT. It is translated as CASSRTGDSGNTIYF.

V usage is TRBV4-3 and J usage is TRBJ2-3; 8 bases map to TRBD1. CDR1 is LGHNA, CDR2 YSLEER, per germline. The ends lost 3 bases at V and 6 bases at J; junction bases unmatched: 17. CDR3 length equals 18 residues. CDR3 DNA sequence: TGCGCCAGCAGCCAGTATTCACCGGGACAGGTTGCGTCTGATACGCAGTATTTT. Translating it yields CASSQYSPGQVASDTQYF.

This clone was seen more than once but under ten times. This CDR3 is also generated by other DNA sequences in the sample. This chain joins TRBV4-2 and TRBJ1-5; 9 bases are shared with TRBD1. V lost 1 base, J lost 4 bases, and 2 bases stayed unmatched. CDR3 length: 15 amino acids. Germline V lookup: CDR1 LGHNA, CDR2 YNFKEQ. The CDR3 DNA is TGTGCCAGCAGCCAAGGGACAGGGGCAAATCAGCCCCAGCATTTT. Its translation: CASSQGTGANQPQHF.

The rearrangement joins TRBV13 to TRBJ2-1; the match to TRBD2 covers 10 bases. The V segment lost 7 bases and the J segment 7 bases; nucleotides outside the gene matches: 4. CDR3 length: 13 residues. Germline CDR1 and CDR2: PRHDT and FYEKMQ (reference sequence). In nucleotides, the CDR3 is TGTGCCAGCAAGGGACTAGCGAGGAATGAGCAGTTCTTC. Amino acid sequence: CASKGLARNEQFF.